This T cell receptor beta chain was sequenced in a study of cytomegalovirus exposure and HLA in healthy donors. The CDR3 loop spans 16 amino acids. The V segment lost 6 bases and the J segment 4 bases; nucleotides outside the gene matches: 13. Germline loops: CDR1 LNHDA, CDR2 SQIVND (reference sequence). Both 60 Vbeta primers and 13 Jbeta primers went into the PCR. The protocol was immunoSEQ multiplex PCR, while the TCRdb copy is restricted to in-frame clones and leaves out a portion. This sample yields around 130,000 clones, of which 75% to 85% are seen a single time; about 1.2% belongs to the top ten. Details on this clone: Its antigen is not identified.

Findings and limits, study-wide: As was reported, the HLA-A and HLA-B alleles of most subjects were accurately predicted from TCR beta sequences. The productive fraction for most TCR beta V segments was about 90% or about 30% in an earlier analysis.

The chain uses TRBV19 and TRBJ2-7; 9 bases match TRBD1. The source is a girl aged 2 to 10 in good health and CMV-seronegative. Sequences were obtained from PBMCs. The CDR3 here is CASSLLSGTGSYEQYF. As DNA, the CDR3 is TGTGCCAGTAGCTTACTCTCCGGGACAGGGTCGTACGAGCAGTACTTC.